This record concerns one T cell receptor beta chain sequence. Losses at the gene ends were 5 bases for V and 0 bases for J; bases not matched to a gene: 9. Looked up from germline, CDR1 is LNHDA and CDR2 is SQIVND (reference sequence). The length of the CDR3 is 17 residues. In the authors' methods: Amplification from reference gene primers served as the basis for estimated nucleated cell counts. The protocol was immunoSEQ multiplex PCR, while the TCRdb copy is restricted to in-frame clones and leaves out a portion. V, J and clone size derive from that table, while D and trimming were established from the DNA sequence. The table records about 140,000 clones, over 75% of them present only once. The data were taken from a study of blood T cell repertoires in COVID-19. On the study more broadly: PBMCs, B-cell-depleted T cells, or T cells provided the cDNA or gDNA that made up the material.

The rearrangement links TRBV19 to TRBJ2-2; 7 bases are a match to TRBD2. The source is a human donor in a cohort sampled during active COVID-19. Material for sequencing was peripheral blood. CDR3 sequence reads: CASSGSSGLANTGELFF. CDR3 sequence (DNA): TGTGCCAGTAGTGGATCTAGCGGATTGGCGAACACCGGGGAGCTGTTTTTT.